The text below deals with one T cell receptor beta chain. This CDR3 region has 12 residues. The V end was cut by 1 base, the J end by 2 bases, with 2 bases between. The germline CDR1 and CDR2 sequences are LGHDT and YNNKEL (reference sequence). The record originates from a study of blood T cell repertoires in COVID-19. Study at large: The United States, Italy and Spain provided the acute and convalescent COVID-19 samples.

The table came from immunoSEQ multiplex PCR; TCRdb's copy has only in-frame clones and leaves some out. The table has 150,000 to 200,000 clones, 93% seen once; the top ten hold 2%. The specimen was peripheral blood. The chain combines TRBV3-1 (or the pseudogene TRBV3-2) with TRBJ1-2; D gene ambiguous. The clonotype comes from a woman between 55 and 75 years old with COVID-19, enrolled during active disease. DNA of the CDR3: TGTGCCAGCAGCCAAGTAAACTATGGCTACACCTTC. Protein sequence: CASSQVNYGYTF.